The entry that follows covers one T cell receptor (beta chain) sequence. This specimen comes from a study of blood T cell repertoires in COVID-19. The wider study: The United States, Italy and Spain supplied acute and convalescent COVID-19 samples. PBMCs, B-cell-depleted T cells, or T cells provided the cDNA or gDNA that made up the material.

Authors' data handling: Reference gene primer amplification yielded estimated nucleated cell counts. This table comes from immunoSEQ multiplex PCR, and its TCRdb copy is limited to in-frame clones, with some not included. That table gives V, J and clone size, and the DNA gave D and trimming. The data contain approximately 79,000 clones, 84% of them singletons. The CDR3 loop spans 13 amino acids. The ends lost 8 bases at V and 15 bases at J; junction bases unmatched: 15. The V gene's germline CDR1 is MNHEY and CDR2 SVGAGI. This TCR derives from a woman in her 50s with acute or convalescent COVID-19. The V and J genes are TRBV6-5 and TRBJ1-5; 8 nucleotides line up with TRBD1. Sample: peripheral blood. Written as DNA, the CDR3 is TGTGCCAGCCTCACCGGGACAGGTGGTTCAATGCATTTT. Protein sequence: CASLTGTGGSMHF.